This TCR beta chain was documented in a study of blood T cells in healthy people across ages. Study-wide findings and caveats: No conclusive comparison of naive versus antigen-experienced cells was possible with unsorted PBMCs.

With respect to this clonotype: Antigen specificity is unknown. The junction differs from germline at one of its ends, possibly a read error.

The germline CDR1 and CDR2 sequences are SGHRS and YFSETQ. This CDR3 region has 17 residues. A second PCR, run for about 7 to 11 cycles, used a sample-barcoded 5' primer plus a J-beta primer mix. A minimum of 2.5 million CDR3-containing paired-end reads was obtained for each sample. MiXCR was run by TCRdb on the 5' RACE reads, yielding one entry per CDR3 protein. This sample has approximately 290,000 distinct CDR3 sequences, with around 29% found just once. The receptor was isolated from a woman in her 70s in good health. This chain uses TRBV5-1 with TRBJ2-6; 8 bases are shared with TRBD1. Sequencing was done on a sample of blood. The CDR3 DNA reads TGCGCCAGCAGCCCGGTGACAGGGGCCTCTGGGGCCAACGTCCAGACTTTC. Amino acids: CASSPVTGASGANVQTF.